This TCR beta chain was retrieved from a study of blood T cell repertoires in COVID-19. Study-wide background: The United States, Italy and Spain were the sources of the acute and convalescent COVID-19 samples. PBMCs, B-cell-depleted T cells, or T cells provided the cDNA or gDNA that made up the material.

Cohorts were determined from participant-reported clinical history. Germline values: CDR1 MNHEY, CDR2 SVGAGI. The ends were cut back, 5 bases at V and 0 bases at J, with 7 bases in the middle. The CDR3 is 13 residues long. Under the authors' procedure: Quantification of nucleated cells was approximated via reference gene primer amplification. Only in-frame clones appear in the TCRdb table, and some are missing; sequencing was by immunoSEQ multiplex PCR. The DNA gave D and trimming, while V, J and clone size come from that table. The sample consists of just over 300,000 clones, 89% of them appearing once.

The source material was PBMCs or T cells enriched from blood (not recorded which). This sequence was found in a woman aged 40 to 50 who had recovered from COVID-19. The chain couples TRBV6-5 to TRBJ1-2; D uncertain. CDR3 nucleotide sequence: TGTGCCAGCAGTCTCAGTGCTAACTATGGCTACACCTTC. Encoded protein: CASSLSANYGYTF.